The present T cell receptor (beta chain) was sequenced within a study of blood T cells in healthy people across ages. Then a second PCR, running roughly 7 to 12 cycles, was carried out with a sample-barcoded 5' primer and a J-beta primer mix. MiXCR, run by TCRdb on the 5' RACE reads, gives a single entry per CDR3 protein. The repertoire consists of about 650,000 distinct CDR3 sequences, with about 34% occurring once and the leading ten covering 15%. The CDR3 covers 15 residues. CDR1 and CDR2 (germline): MNHNY, SVGAGI (reference sequence). Trimming left V 0 bases short and J 0 bases short, with 8 bases between. This clonotype was detected many times.

The V gene is TRBV6-6, the J gene TRBJ2-5; D is ambiguous. This receptor was taken from a woman of 80 years or more in good health. The source material was blood. CDR3: CASSYSPVNQETQYF. In DNA form, the CDR3 reads TGTGCCAGCAGTTACTCACCAGTCAACCAAGAGACCCAGTACTTC.